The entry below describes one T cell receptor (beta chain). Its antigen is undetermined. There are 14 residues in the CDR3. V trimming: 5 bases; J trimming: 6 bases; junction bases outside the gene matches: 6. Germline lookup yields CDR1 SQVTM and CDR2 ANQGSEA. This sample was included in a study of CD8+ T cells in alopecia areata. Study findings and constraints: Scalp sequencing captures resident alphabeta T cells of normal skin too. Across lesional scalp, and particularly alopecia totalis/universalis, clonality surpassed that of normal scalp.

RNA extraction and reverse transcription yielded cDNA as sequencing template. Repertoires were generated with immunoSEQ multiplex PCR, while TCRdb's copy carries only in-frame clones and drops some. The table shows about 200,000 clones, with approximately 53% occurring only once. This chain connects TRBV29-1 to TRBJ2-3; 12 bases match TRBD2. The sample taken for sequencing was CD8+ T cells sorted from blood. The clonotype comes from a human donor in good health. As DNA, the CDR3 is TGCAGCGTTAGACTAGCGGGGGCCCTGGATACGCAGTATTTT. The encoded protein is CSVRLAGALDTQYF.